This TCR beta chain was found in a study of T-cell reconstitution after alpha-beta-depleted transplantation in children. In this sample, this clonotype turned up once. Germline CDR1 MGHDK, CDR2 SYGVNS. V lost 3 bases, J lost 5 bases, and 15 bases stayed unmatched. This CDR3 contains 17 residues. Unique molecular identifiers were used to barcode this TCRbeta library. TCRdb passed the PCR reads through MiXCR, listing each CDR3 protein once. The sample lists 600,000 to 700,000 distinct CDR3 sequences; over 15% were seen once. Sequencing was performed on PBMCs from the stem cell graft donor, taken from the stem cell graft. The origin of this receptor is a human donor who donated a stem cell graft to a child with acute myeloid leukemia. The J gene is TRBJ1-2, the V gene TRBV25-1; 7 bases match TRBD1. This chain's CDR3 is CASSDPTAGTASYGYTF. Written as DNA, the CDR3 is TGTGCCAGCAGTGACCCGACGGCTGGGACAGCTTCGTATGGCTACACCTTC.